The 6 T cell receptor beta chains reported below all come from one sample, sequenced in a study of vaccination effects on CD4 cells after COVID-19. These receptors' targets are unknown. Expansion of antigen-specific CD4+ T cells with viral peptide pools was carried out by the ViraFEST assay before sequencing. CD4+ T cells were isolated after around ten days of culture. Testing of the vaccine recipients showed negative nucleocapsid antibodies and no prior SARS-CoV-2 infection. Data came from immunoSEQ multiplex PCR; TCRdb stores just in-frame clones and leaves some out. The sample consists of fewer than 85,000 clones, around 79% of them appearing once. The sequences come from CD4+ T cells from PBMCs cultured with SARS-CoV-2 spike peptides, collected before COVID-19 vaccination. The receptors were sampled from a human donor who received a COVID-19 vaccine.

V gene TRBV4-1 combines with J gene TRBJ1-2, with D perhaps matching TRBD1 (5 bases). The CDR3 contains 14 residues. The ends were cut back, 2 bases at V and 4 bases at J, with 11 bases in the middle. Germline V gives CDR1 MGHRA, CDR2 YSYEKL. This CDR3 is CASSQPGGSYGYTF. In DNA, the CDR3 is TGCGCCAGCAGCCAACCCGGGGGGTCCTATGGCTACACCTTC.

V gene TRBV7-2 combines with J gene TRBJ2-7; 7 nucleotides match TRBD2. The CDR3 has 15 residues. CDR1 is SGHTA, CDR2 FQGNSA, per germline. V trimming: 6 bases; J trimming: 0 bases; junction bases outside the gene matches: 8. The CDR3 nucleotides read TGTGCCAGCAGGCCTAGACTAGCTCCCTCCTACGAGCAGTACGTC. Translation: CASRPRLAPSYEQYV.

About this clone itself: Germline is not matched at one junction end, which may reflect a read error. The sample has other DNA sequences that encode this CDR3 too. The chain couples TRBV19 to TRBJ1-1, with D perhaps matching TRBD1 (5 bases). The germline gives CDR1 LNHDA, CDR2 SQIVND (reference sequence). The CDR3 sequence is 13 residues long. The CDR3 region has the DNA TGTGCCAGTATACAACGGGGCGGCACTGAGGCTTTCTTT. Amino acid sequence: CASIQRGGTEAFF.

In this sample, this clone turned up once. The rearrangement joins TRBV18 to TRBJ2-7; D gene uncertain. CDR1 KGHSH and CDR2 LQKENI come from the germline V gene. Trimming took 6 bases from V and 2 from J, leaving 14 bases between them. This CDR3 region has 14 residues. The CDR3 loop reads CASSPRIDAYEQYV. CDR3 nucleotides: TGTGCCAGCTCCCCTCGTATTGATGCCTACGAGCAGTACGTC.

This clone was recorded once. The chain joins TRBV29-1 to TRBJ2-4; 9 bases match TRBD1. The CDR3 runs to 14 residues. In germline, CDR1 is SQVTM, CDR2 ANQGSEA. J gave up 8 bases and V 7 bases, and 12 bases lay outside the gene matches. CDR3 amino acids: CSAEVTTGGDIQYF. The CDR3 DNA is TGCAGCGCCGAAGTAACTACAGGGGGCGACATTCAGTACTTC.

The V and J genes are TRBV4-1 and TRBJ2-7; D call uncertain. The CDR3 has 14 amino acids. V gave up 0 bases and J gave up 1 base, with 7 bases separating them. CDR1 is MGHRA and CDR2 is YSYEKL in the germline V gene. This chain's CDR3 is CASSQDGDSYEQYV. The CDR3 bases are TGCGCCAGCAGCCAAGATGGGGATTCCTACGAGCAGTACGTC.